This TCR beta chain emerged from a study of Ad26.COV2.S vaccination and SARS-CoV-2 variants. Only in-frame clones appear in the TCRdb table, and some are missing; sequencing was by immunoSEQ multiplex PCR. Of under 400,000 clones in the sample, 87% were seen once. V was shortened by 4 bases and J by 3 bases, with 17 bases between the two germline ends. The germline V gene has CDR1 SGHTS and CDR2 YDEGEE. The CDR3 sequence is 16 residues long. Regarding treatment: around 19 received Ad26.COV2.S at low or high dose, single or two shots; roughly five received placebo; per-sample allocation not given. Following the first vaccine or placebo injection, samples were taken on day 63. In Boston, the donor was an adult between 18-55 years of age. The vaccine antigen was prefusion-stabilized Wuhan SARS-CoV-2 spike.

This sequence originates from a person between 18 and 60 years old who received the Ad26.COV2.S COVID-19 vaccine or a placebo. The sample in question was peripheral blood, obtained in a trial of Ad26.COV2.S vaccine versus placebo. V usage is TRBV5-8 and J usage is TRBJ1-5; no reliable D call. CDR3 DNA sequence: TGTGCCAGCAGCCTAACTACGACGAGGCCCAATCAGCCCCAGCATTTT. It specifies CASSLTTTRPNQPQHF.